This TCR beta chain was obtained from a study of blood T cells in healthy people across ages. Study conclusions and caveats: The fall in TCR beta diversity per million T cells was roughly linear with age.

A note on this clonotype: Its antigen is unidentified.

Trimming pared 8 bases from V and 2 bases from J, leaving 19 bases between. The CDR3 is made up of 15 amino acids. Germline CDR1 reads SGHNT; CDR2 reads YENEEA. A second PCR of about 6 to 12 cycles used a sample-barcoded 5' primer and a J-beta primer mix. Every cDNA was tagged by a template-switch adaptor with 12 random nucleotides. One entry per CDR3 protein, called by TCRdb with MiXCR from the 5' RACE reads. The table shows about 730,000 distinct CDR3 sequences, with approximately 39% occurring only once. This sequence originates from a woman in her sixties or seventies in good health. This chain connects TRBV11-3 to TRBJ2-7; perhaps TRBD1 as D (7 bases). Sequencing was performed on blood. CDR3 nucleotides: TGTGCCAGCTTATGGGGGGACAGTGGAGCCTACGAGCAGTACTTC. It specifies CASLWGDSGAYEQYF.